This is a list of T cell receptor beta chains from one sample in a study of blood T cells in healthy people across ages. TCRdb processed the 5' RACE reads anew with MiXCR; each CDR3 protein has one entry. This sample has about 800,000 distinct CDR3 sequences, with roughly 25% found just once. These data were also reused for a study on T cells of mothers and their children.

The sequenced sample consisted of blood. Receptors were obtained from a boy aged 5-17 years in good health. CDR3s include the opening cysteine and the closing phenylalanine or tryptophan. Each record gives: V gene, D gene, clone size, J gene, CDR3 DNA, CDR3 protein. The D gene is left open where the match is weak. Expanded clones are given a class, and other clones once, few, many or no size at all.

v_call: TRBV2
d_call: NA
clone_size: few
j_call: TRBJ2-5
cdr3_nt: TGTGCCAGCAGTGGAGCTACACAGGGGACCCAGTACTTC
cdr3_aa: CASSGATQGTQYF

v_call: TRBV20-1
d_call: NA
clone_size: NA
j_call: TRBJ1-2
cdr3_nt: TGCAGTACTAGAGGGTATAGCGACAGTTCGACTAGCTACACCTTC
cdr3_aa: CSTRGYSDSSTSYTF

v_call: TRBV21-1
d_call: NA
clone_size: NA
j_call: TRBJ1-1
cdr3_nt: TGTGCCAGCAGCAATCAAGGGGGTCGGAACAACACTGAAGCTTTCTTT
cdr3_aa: CASSNQGGRNNTEAFF

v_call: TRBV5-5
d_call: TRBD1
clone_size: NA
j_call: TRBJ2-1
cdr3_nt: TGTGCCAGCAGCCCGGGACAGGGGGCGAGCTACAATGAGCAGTTCTTC
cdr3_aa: CASSPGQGASYNEQFF

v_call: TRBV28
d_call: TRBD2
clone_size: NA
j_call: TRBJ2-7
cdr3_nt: TGTGCCACCAGGGAGAGACTAGCGCGGGGCTACGAGCAGTACTTC
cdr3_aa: CATRERLARGYEQYF

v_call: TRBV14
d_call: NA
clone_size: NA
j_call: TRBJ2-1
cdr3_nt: TGTGCCAGCAGCCTCATAGGGCCCTCAGACGAGACGGAGTACAATGAGCAGTTCTTC
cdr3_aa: CASSLIGPSDETEYNEQFF

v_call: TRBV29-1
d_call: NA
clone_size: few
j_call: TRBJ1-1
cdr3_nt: TGCAGCGCACGACCGGGGGCGCGGAACACTGAAGCTTTCTTT
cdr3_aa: CSARPGARNTEAFF

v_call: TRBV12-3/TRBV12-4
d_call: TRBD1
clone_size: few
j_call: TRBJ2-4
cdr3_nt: TGTGCCAGCAGTCCCTGGGACAGGGGTGGAAACATTCAGTACTTC
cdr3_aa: CASSPWDRGGNIQYF

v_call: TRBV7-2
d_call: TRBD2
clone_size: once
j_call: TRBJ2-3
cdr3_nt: TGTGCCAGCAGCTTCTCCCTAGCGGGGGGGCCACCTTTAGATACGCAGTATTTT
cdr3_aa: CASSFSLAGGPPLDTQYF

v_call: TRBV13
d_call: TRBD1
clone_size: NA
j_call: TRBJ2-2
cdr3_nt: TGTGCCAGCAGCGAGACAGGGGGCGCGAACACCGGGGAGCTGCTTTTT
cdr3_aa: CASSETGGANTGELLF

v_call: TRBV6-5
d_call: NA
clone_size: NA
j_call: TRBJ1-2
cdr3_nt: TGTGCCAGCAAGGGGGGAGAGAGTCGCGGCTACACCTTC
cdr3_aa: CASKGGESRGYTF

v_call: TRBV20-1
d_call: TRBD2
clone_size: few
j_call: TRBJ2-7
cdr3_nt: TGCAGTGCTACCGGGACTAGCTTCTCCTACGAGCAGTACTTC
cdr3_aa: CSATGTSFSYEQYF

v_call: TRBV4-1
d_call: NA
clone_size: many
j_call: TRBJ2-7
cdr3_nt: TGCGCCAGCAGCCAAGATTGGGGGCGCCTTTGGGAGCAGTACTTC
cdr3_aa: CASSQDWGRLWEQYF

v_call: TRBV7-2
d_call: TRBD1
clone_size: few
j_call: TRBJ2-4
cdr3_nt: TGTGCCAGCAGCTTGGGACAGATAGCCAAAAACATTCAGTACTTC
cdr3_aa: CASSLGQIAKNIQYF

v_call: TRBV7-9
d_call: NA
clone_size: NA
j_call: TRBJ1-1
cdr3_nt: TGTGCCAGCAGCCTATCTTCTGTTAGGACACCGAACACTGAAGCTTTCTTT
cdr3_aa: CASSLSSVRTPNTEAFF

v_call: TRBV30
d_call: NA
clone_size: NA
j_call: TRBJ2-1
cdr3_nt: TGTGCCTGGAGTGTAGGGTCGAACAATGAGCAGTTCTTC
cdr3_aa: CAWSVGSNNEQFF

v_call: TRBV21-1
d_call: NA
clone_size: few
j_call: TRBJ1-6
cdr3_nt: TGTGCCAGCAGCAAAGACCCGCCAGGGCTAAATTCACCCCTCCACTTT
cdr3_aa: CASSKDPPGLNSPLHF

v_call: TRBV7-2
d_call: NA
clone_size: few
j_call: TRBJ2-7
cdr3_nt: TGTGCCAGCAGCTTGAGTGGGCTGAACTCCTACGAGCAGTACTTC
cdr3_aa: CASSLSGLNSYEQYF

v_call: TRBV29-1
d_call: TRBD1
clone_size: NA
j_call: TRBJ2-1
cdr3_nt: TGCAGCGTCGAGACAGGGCGAAGTTCCTCCTACAATGAGCAGTTCTTC
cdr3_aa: CSVETGRSSSYNEQFF

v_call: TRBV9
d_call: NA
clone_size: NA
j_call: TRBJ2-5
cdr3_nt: TGTGCCAGCAGCGTAGCGGGGTCCAGCCGGTACCAAGAGACCCAGTACTTC
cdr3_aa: CASSVAGSSRYQETQYF

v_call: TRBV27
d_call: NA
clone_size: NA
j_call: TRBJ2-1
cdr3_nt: TGTGCCAGCAGTTGGACAGGCGGGAACTTCAATGAGCAGTTCTTC
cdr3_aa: CASSWTGGNFNEQFF

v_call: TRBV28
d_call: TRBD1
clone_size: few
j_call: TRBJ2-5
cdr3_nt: TGTGCCAGCAGTTCTTCCGGGACAGCCCGCCAAGAGACCCAGTACTTC
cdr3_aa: CASSSSGTARQETQYF

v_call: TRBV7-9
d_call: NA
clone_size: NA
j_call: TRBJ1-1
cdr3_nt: TGTGCCAGCGCCTCGGGACCGGCGAACACTGAAGCTTTCTTT
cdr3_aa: CASASGPANTEAFF

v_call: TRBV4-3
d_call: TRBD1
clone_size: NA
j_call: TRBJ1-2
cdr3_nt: TGCGCCAGCAGCCAAGATAAGGGGGCAGATGGCTACACCTTC
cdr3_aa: CASSQDKGADGYTF

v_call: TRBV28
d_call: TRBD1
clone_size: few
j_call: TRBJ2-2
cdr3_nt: TGTGCCAGCAGTCCACCCGGGACAGGGATACCCGGGGAGCTGTTTTTT
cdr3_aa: CASSPPGTGIPGELFF

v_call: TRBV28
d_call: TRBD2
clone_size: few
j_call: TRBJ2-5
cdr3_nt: TGTGCCAGCAGTTTATTTATAGCGGGGCAAGAGACCCAGTACTTC
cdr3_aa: CASSLFIAGQETQYF

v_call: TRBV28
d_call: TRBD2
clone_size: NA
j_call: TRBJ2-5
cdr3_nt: TGTGCCAGCAGTAGCGGGGGGCCCAAAGAGACCCAGTACTTC
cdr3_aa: CASSSGGPKETQYF

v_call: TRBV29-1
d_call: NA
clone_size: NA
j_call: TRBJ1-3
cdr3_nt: TGCAGCGTTTCTCAGACCGGCAGGGACTCTGGAAACACCTTATATTTT
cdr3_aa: CSVSQTGRDSGNTLYF

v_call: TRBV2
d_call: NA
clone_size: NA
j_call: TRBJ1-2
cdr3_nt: TGTGCCAGCAGGCCGGCTGGATATGGCTACACCTTC
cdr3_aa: CASRPAGYGYTF

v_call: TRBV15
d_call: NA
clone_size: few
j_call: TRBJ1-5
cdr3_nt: TGTGCCACCAGCAGAGCTGGGTACAATCAGCCCCAGCATTTT
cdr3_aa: CATSRAGYNQPQHF

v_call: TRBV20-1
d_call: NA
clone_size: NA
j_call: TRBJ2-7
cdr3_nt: TGCGCAACCATAGGGGTTAGCGAGTACAACGAGCAGTACTTC
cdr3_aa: CATIGVSEYNEQYF

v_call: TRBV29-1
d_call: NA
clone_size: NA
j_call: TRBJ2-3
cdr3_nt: TGCAGCGTCCTAGGCCCCACAGATACGCAGTATTTT
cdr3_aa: CSVLGPTDTQYF

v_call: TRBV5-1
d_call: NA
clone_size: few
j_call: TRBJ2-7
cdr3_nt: TGCGCCAGCAGCTTGGTGCCCCAGGGGCCAGCCTACGAGCAGTACTTC
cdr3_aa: CASSLVPQGPAYEQYF

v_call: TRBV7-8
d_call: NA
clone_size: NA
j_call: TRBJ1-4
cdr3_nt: TGTGCCAGCAGCCCATCGGGGCAGGCGAATTTTGAAAAACTGTTTTTT
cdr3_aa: CASSPSGQANFEKLFF

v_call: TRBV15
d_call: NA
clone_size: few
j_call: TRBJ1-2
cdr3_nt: TGTGCCACCAGCAGGGGCTATTTCTATGGCTACACCTTC
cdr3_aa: CATSRGYFYGYTF

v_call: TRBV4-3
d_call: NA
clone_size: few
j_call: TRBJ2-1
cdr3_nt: TGCGCCAGCAGCCAGGAACGGACGGGACTCTCCTACAATGAGCAGTTCTTC
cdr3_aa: CASSQERTGLSYNEQFF

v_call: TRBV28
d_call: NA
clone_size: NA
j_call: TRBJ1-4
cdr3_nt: TGTGCCAGCAGTTTATTAGCTGAAAAACCGTTTTTT
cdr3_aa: CASSLLAEKPFF

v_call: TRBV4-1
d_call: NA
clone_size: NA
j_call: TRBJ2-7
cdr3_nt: TGCGCCAGCAGCCAAGTTTCGACGTCTTACGAGCAGTACTTC
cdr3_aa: CASSQVSTSYEQYF

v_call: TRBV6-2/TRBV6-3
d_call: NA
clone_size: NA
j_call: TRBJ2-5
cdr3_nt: TGTGCCAGCATCCACGGACAGATGGGGCAAGAGACCCAGTACTTC
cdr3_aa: CASIHGQMGQETQYF

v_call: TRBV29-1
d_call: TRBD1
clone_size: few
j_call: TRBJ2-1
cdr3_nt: TGCAGCGTTGAAGTGGGCAGGGGGCAGGGTGAGCAGTTCTTC
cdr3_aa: CSVEVGRGQGEQFF

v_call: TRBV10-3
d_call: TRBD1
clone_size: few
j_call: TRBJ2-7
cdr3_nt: TGTGCCATCAGTGACCAGGGACAGCAGCAGTACTTC
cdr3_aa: CAISDQGQQQYF

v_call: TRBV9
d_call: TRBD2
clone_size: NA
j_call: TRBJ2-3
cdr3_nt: TGTGCCAGCAGCGTATCCCCCAGCGGGGGGGCAGATACGCAGTATTTT
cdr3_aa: CASSVSPSGGADTQYF

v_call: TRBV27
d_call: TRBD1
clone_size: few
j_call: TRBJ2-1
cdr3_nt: TGTGCCAGCAGTACACGGACAGGGGCCGGTTACAATGAGCGGTTCTTC
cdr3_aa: CASSTRTGAGYNERFF

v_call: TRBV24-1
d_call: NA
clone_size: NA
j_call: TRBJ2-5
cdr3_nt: TGTGCCACCTCCGGGCGGGACACCCAAGAGACCCAGTACTTC
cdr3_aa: CATSGRDTQETQYF

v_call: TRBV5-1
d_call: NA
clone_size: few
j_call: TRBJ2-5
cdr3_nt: TGCGCCAGCATTGGAGGAGGGACAGTCGGGGAGACCCAGTACTTC
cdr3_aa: CASIGGGTVGETQYF

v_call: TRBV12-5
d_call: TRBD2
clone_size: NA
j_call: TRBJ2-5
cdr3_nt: TGTGCTAGTGGTTCCTCCCTAACTAGCGGGGGGACCACCCAGTACTTC
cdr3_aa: CASGSSLTSGGTTQYF

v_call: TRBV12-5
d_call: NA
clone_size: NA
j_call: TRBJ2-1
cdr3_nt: TGTGCTAGTGGTTGGGGAGACACCCACAATGAGCAGTTCTTC
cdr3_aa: CASGWGDTHNEQFF

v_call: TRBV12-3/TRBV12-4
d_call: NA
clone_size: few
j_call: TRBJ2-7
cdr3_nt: TGTGCCAGCAGCCCACAAAGGAGGGACACCTACGAGCAGTACTTC
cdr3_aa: CASSPQRRDTYEQYF

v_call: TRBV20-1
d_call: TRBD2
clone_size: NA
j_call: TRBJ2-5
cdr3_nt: TGCAGTGCCTTAGCGGGAGACGAGACCCAGTACTTC
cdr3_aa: CSALAGDETQYF

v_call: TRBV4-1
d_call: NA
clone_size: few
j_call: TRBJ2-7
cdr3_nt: TGCGCCAGCAGCCAAGGGTTTAACCCCTCCTACGAGCAGTACTTC
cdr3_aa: CASSQGFNPSYEQYF

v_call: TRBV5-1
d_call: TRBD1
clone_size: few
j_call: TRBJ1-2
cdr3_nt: TGCGCCAGCAGCGGAACAGGGGGCGCCGGTGGCTACACCTTC
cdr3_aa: CASSGTGGAGGYTF

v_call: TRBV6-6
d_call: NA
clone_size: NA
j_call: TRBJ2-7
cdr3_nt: TGTGCCAGCAGTTACAGGGTGACAGCCTGGACACTCTACGAGCAGTACTTC
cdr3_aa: CASSYRVTAWTLYEQYF

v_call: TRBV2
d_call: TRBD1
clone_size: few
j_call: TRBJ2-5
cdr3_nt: TGTGCCAGCAGTACGACAGGGAGAGAGACCCAGTACTTC
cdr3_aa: CASSTTGRETQYF

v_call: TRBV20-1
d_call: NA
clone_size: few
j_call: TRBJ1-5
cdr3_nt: TGCAGTGCTAGAGATTGGGTGGGGGGGAGCAATCAGCCCCGGCATTTT
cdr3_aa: CSARDWVGGSNQPRHF

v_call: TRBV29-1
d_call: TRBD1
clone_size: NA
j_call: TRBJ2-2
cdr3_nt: TGCAGCGCCGGACAGGTCGGGGAGCTGTTTTTT
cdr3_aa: CSAGQVGELFF